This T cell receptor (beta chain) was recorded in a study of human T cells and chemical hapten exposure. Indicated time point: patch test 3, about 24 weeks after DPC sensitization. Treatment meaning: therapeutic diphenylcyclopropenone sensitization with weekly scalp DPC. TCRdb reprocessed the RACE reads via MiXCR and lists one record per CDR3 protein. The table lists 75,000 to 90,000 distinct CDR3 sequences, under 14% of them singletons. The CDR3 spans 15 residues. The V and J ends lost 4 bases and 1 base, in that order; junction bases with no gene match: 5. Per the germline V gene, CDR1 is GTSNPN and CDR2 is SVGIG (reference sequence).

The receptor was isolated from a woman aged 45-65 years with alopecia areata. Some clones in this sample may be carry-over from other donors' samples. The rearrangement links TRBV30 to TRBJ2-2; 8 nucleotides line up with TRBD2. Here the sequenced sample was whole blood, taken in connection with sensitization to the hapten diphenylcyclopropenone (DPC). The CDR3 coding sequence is TGTGCCTGGACGCGCGGGAGGCTGAACACCGGGGAGCTGTTTTTT. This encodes CAWTRGRLNTGELFF.